This T cell receptor (beta chain) was sequenced for a study of STAT5B mutations in CD4+ large granular lymphocyte leukemia (dated by TCRdb to between 2021 and 2024). Concerning the study at large: Among the healthy controls, the CDR3 'QG' motif was associated with a particular HLA allele. Flow cytometry on FACSCanto II or FACSVerse confirmed that purified fractions exceeded 95% purity among lymphocytes. The study compared the TCRbeta repertoires of patients with CD4+ T-cell large granular lymphocyte leukemia against the TCRbeta repertoires of healthy blood donors.

The healthy control group was made up of approximately 40 blood donors, and the Finnish Red Cross blood service supplied their buffy coats. All TCR-sequenced material derived from peripheral blood: patient blood samples and healthy donor buffy coats. Peripheral blood mononuclear cells were isolated by Ficoll-Hypaque gradient centrifugation. CD4+ cells were magnetically purified from the buffy coats of healthy controls. Genomic DNA was extracted using the Gentra Puregene Cell and Tissue kit, and a Qubit 2.0 fluorometer was used to quantify it. The germline V gene provides CDR1 SGHRS and CDR2 YFSETQ. Deletion took 0 bases off V and 2 bases off J, with a span of 6 bases between the germline ends. The CDR3 sequence holds 14 residues, the cysteine and phenylalanine included. Only the CDR3 DNA is retained, 42 bases long and in frame from the first base. Details on this clone: Its binding antigen is unknown. No base-level quality is on record; no much larger clone is a single base apart.

General conclusions and limits of the study: TRBV06-family usage was enriched among the top patient clones (8/27) compared with healthy controls (2/35). Each patient's main leukemic clonotypes were private, but approximately 23% of these clonotypes showed up at low frequency in the non-leukemic repertoires of other patients. Data were not HLA-matched; higher clonality in CD4+ versus CD8+ T-LGLL could reflect the relatively small sample size. Greater clonality appeared to be present in CD4-sorted patient repertoires than in healthy CD4+ repertoires, and the difference was retained after the putative leukemic clones were removed.

The immunoSEQ assay at survey resolution was used to sequence TCRbeta rearrangements from genomic DNA. Under the source paper's analysis protocol: In the TCR sequencing data, the lowest productive clonotype frequency that could be detected was 2.59 x 10-5. Analyses included only productive TCRbeta rearrangements, meaning complete and in-frame sequences. The clonality of each sample was calculated as Simpson clonality in the immunoSEQ Analyzer version 3.0. Based on frequency, clones were grouped as very rare, small, medium, large (1-20%) or hyperexpanded (>20%). Generation probabilities were estimated with OLGA 1.2.3, V-gene circos plots were made with VDJtools, specificities were searched in VDJdb, and CDR3 motifs were identified with GLIPH. The immuneACCESS repertoire file appears here via TCRdb, limited to in-frame rearrangements. These files lack a portion of the clones; in checked studies, under half of the deficit traces to unresolved V genes, and the cause of the others is not known. D and trimming come from the DNA, and the V and J calls and clone size come from that table. Recorded for this sample are 20,000 to 25,000 clones; 82% of them occurred a single time. 8.6% of the sample belongs to the ten largest clones.

This sequence originates from a human donor in good health. Sequencing used CD4+ T cells from blood buffy coats. The chain links TRBV5-1 with TRBJ2-1; no confident D gene assignment can be made. The CDR3 reads CASSLGLAYNEQFF. The DNA sequence follows: TGCGCCAGCAGCTTGGGACTCGCCTACAATGAGCAGTTCTTC. The CDR3, completed at both ends by the reference TRBV5-1 and TRBJ2-1 genes, gives the full variable domain KAGVTQTPRYLIKTRGQQVTLSCSPISGHRSVSWYQQTPGQGLQFLFEYFSETQRNKGNFPGRFSGRQFSNSRSEMNVSTLELGDSALYLCASSLGLAYNEQFFGPGTRLTVL.